The 10 T cell receptor beta chains listed next were all sequenced from one sample in a study of beta chain features in type 1 diabetes. Expressed TCRB transcripts were sequenced after all isolated RNA was converted to cDNA. TCRdb's table, derived via immunoSEQ multiplex PCR, lists solely in-frame clones and lacks some. The sample shows around 250,000 clones, under 70% of them seen only once. Sequencing was done on a sample of naive CD4+ T cells from blood. Receptor source: a man aged 30 to 39 in good health.

The rearrangement uses TRBV18 and TRBJ2-6; D unresolved. Trimming removed 2 bases from V and 0 bases from J, with 8 bases in between. The CDR3 has 16 residues. Germline V gene sequence: CDR1 KGHSH, CDR2 LQKENI. The CDR3 loop is CASSPVSHSGANVLTF. Here the CDR3 DNA reads TGTGCCAGCTCACCAGTAAGCCACTCTGGGGCCAACGTCCTGACTTTC.

J is TRBJ2-1 and V is TRBV29-1, with unresolved D. CDR1 is SQVTM, CDR2 ANQGSEA, per germline. The CDR3 consists of 12 residues. V was cut by 4 bases and J by 6 bases, with 10 bases left in between. CDR3 in amino acids: CSVARFLNEQFF. Written as DNA, the CDR3 is TGCAGCGTTGCTCGGTTTCTCAATGAGCAGTTCTTC.

CDR3 sequence reads: CASSLGISEALHF. The CDR3 DNA reads TGTGCCAGCAGCTTAGGAATTTCAGAAGCCCTCCACTTT. The chain is built from TRBV7-2 and TRBJ1-6; no clear D gene. The V gene's germline CDR1 is SGHTA and CDR2 FQGNSA. The ends were cut back, 1 base at V and 14 bases at J, with 12 bases in the middle. This CDR3 has 13 amino acids.

This chain uses TRBV2 with TRBJ2-6; a weak D match, TRBD2 (6 bases). Germline V gene sequence: CDR1 SNHLY, CDR2 FYNNEI. With 1 base removed from V and 3 bases from J, the gap between germline ends came to 10 bases. The CDR3 consists of 16 residues. The CDR3 loop reads CASSEERGVGANVLTF. CDR3 coding DNA: TGTGCCAGCAGTGAAGAGCGCGGGGTTGGGGCCAACGTCCTGACTTTC.

The chain carries TRBV5-1 and TRBJ2-1; D gene uncertain. Between the trimmed V and J ends, which lost 3 bases and 4 bases, there was a span of 11 bases. Germline V gene lookup returns CDR1 SGHRS and CDR2 YFSETQ. The CDR3 contains 14 residues. Written as DNA, the CDR3 is TGCGCCAGCAGCTGGCCCTCCCCATACAATGAGCAGTTCTTC. Translation gives CASSWPSPYNEQFF.

The J gene is TRBJ1-6, the V gene TRBV7-2; D is unresolved. Per germline, CDR1 SGHTA and CDR2 FQGNSA. There are 13 residues in the CDR3. The V end lost 1 base, the J end lost 10 bases, and 8 bases lay between the germline ends. CDR3 sequence (DNA): TGTGCCAGCAGCTTAGATCGTGAGTCACCCCTCCACTTT. Protein: CASSLDRESPLHF.

The gene calls are TRBV5-1 and TRBJ2-6, with D uncertain. The CDR3 has 14 residues. The germline V and J ends were trimmed by 0 bases and 11 bases, with 12 bases remaining between them. CDR1 and CDR2 from the germline V gene are SGHRS and YFSETQ. This CDR3 reads CASSLEGRRDVLTF. The CDR3 DNA reads TGCGCCAGCAGCTTGGAGGGCAGAAGGGACGTCCTGACTTTC.

The genes are TRBV29-1 and TRBJ2-3; D is unclear. Trimming cost V 7 bases and J 2 bases, with 13 bases left between them. CDR3 length equals 13 residues. CDR1 and CDR2 (germline): SQVTM, ANQGSEA. The CDR3 here is CSAGPVNTDTQYF. In nucleotides, the CDR3 is TGCAGCGCTGGCCCCGTAAACACAGATACGCAGTATTTT.

The V and J genes are TRBV29-1 and TRBJ2-7; the D gene could be TRBD1 or TRBD2 (5 bases each). The CDR3 loop spans 13 amino acids. V lost 6 bases, J lost 2 bases, and 14 bases lay in between. Germline CDR1 and CDR2: SQVTM and ANQGSEA. The CDR3 nucleotides are TGCAGCGTGGTCCGGGACGAGCCCTACGAGCAGTACTTC. It is translated as CSVVRDEPYEQYF.

The CDR3 loop reads CSVEGALLGTFF. CDR3 coding DNA: TGCAGCGTTGAAGGGGCCCTTTTGGGGACTTTCTTT. The chain joins TRBV29-1 to TRBJ1-1; D is unresolved. Deletions cut 1 base from V and 12 bases from J, with 15 bases between. The CDR3 extends over 12 amino acids. Germline CDR1 reads SQVTM; CDR2 reads ANQGSEA.